The T cell receptor (beta chain) under discussion was sequenced for a study of human T cells and chemical hapten exposure. General observations from the study: A positive correlation with patch test score was found for PT1 expanded TCR counts.

The V end lost 5 bases, the J end lost 2 bases, and 15 bases lay between the germline ends. Germline assignment: CDR1 SGHNT and CDR2 YENEEA. The CDR3 is 15 amino acids. From the RACE reads, TCRdb called clonotypes with MiXCR, one entry per CDR3 protein. The data hold approximately 340,000 distinct CDR3 sequences, with under 9% observed a single time. This clonotype has a count of ten or more. What it recognizes is unknown. Described time point: patch test 1, 2 weeks after DPC sensitization. Treatment: therapeutic diphenylcyclopropenone sensitization with weekly scalp DPC. Phlebotomy was performed prior to application of every patch test. Donors were 18 to 70-year-old alopecia patients suitable for DPC. Extraction yielded total RNA from whole blood (unfractionated).

The J gene is TRBJ2-5, the V gene TRBV11-3, with D unresolved. This receptor was obtained from a woman under 30 with alopecia areata. Some clones in this sample may be carry-over from other donors' samples. This specimen was whole blood, taken in connection with sensitization to the hapten diphenylcyclopropenone (DPC). The CDR3 coding sequence is TGTGCCAGCAGCCCACCCGCTCAGCCGCAAGAGACCCAGTACTTC. It translates to CASSPPAQPQETQYF.